These 26 T cell receptor beta chains originate from one sample sequenced in a study of beta chain features in type 1 diabetes. The study reverse transcribed the entire isolated RNA, so it sequenced expressed TCRB transcripts. Repertoires were generated with immunoSEQ multiplex PCR, while TCRdb's copy carries only in-frame clones and drops some. Here the sample spans under 850,000 clones, 10% to 15% being singletons. Study-wide points: Among all four CD4+ subsets, Type 1 diabetes patients had TCRB CDR3s that were moderately but significantly shorter.

These TCRs' antigens remain unknown. The source material was naive CD4+ T cells from blood. Source of these receptors: a man aged 18 to 29 with type 1 diabetes.

Only a few counts were recorded for this clone. Distinct nucleotide sequences in the sample also encode this CDR3. This chain joins TRBV5-1 and TRBJ2-2; no definite D call. With 2 bases removed from V and 3 bases from J, the gap between germline ends came to 2 bases. The germline V gene has CDR1 SGHRS and CDR2 YFSETQ. CDR3 length: 12 residues. The CDR3 DNA reads as TGCGCCAGCAGCTTAGACACCGGGGAGCTGTTTTTT. This sequence encodes CASSLDTGELFF.

The chain employs TRBV9 and TRBJ2-3; D not resolved. Germline assignment: CDR1 SGDLS and CDR2 YYNGEE. The V end was cut by 0 bases, the J end by 2 bases, with 7 bases between. The CDR3 is 14 residues long. CDR3 DNA sequence: TGTGCCAGCAGCGTAGAGCACACCACAGATACGCAGTATTTT. Protein sequence: CASSVEHTTDTQYF.

This clone was seen only a few times. The V call is TRBV14, the J call TRBJ1-2; no definite D call. This CDR3 has 13 residues. Germline V gene sequence: CDR1 SGHDN, CDR2 FVKESK. The ends were cut back, 1 base at V and 5 bases at J, with 8 bases in the middle. The CDR3 sequence: CASSQVSGYGYTF. The CDR3 DNA is TGTGCCAGCAGCCAAGTATCTGGATATGGCTACACCTTC. The variable domain in full, with the rest retrieved from reference TRBV14 and TRBJ1-2, is EAGVTQFPSHSVIEKGQTVTLRCDPISGHDNLYWYRRVMGKEIKFLLHFVKESKQDESGMPNNRFLAERTGGTYSTLKVQPAELEDSGVYFCASSQVSGYGYTFGSGTRLTVV.

The rearrangement joins TRBV27 to TRBJ2-1; a possible D gene is TRBD2 (5 bases). The V end was cut by 6 bases, the J end by 5 bases, with 17 bases between. The length of the CDR3 is 15 residues. The germline CDR1 and CDR2 sequences are MNHEY and SMNVEV (reference sequence). The CDR3 sequence: CASRVIERSDNEQFF. As DNA, the CDR3 is TGTGCCAGCAGAGTAATAGAACGTAGCGACAATGAGCAGTTCTTC.

This clone was observed at least ten times. The V call is TRBV6-4, the J call TRBJ2-1; D remains unclear. The V end lost 3 bases, the J end lost 8 bases, and 5 bases lay between the germline ends. The CDR3 runs 11 residues. Germline loops: CDR1 MRHNA, CDR2 SNTAGT. The CDR3 region has the DNA TGTGCCAGCAGTGAGGGTTATGAGCAGTTCTTC. It translates to CASSEGYEQFF.

This rearrangement joins TRBV21-1 to TRBJ1-1. TRBV21-1 is tagged as a pseudogene. This CDR3 is built from 15 residues. CDR3 sequence: CASSTLSGETTEAFF. DNA of the CDR3: TGTGCCAGCAGCACCTTATCGGGGGAGACCACTGAAGCTTTCTTT.

A few counts support this clone. The chain recombines TRBV5-1 with TRBJ1-1; TRBD1 aligns across 7 bases. The CDR3 spans 14 residues. J gave up 7 bases and V 3 bases, and 9 bases lay outside the gene matches. The germline V gene encodes CDR1 SGHRS and CDR2 YFSETQ. The CDR3 DNA follows: TGCGCCAGCAGCTCCCCACCGGGACAGCGTGAAGCTTTCTTT. Translating it yields CASSSPPGQREAFF.

This clone occurred a few times. The rearrangement joins TRBV6-1 to TRBJ1-2; D is undetermined. CDR3 length equals 12 residues. The germline V and J ends were trimmed by 6 bases and 8 bases, with 13 bases remaining between them. CDR1 MNHNS and CDR2 SASEGT come from the germline V gene. DNA for the CDR3: TGTGCCAGCAGGCGGGCCAACCTAGGCTACACCTTC. It yields the protein CASRRANLGYTF.

The rearrangement joins TRBV5-1 to TRBJ1-1, with D perhaps matching TRBD1 (6 bases). The germline V gene has CDR1 SGHRS and CDR2 YFSETQ. V dropped 4 bases and J dropped 0 bases, with 13 bases sitting between them. This CDR3 is built from 15 residues. The CDR3 sequence is CASSPGTNMNTEAFF. The CDR3 nucleotides read TGCGCCAGCAGCCCTGGGACAAACATGAACACTGAAGCTTTCTTT.

The chain carries TRBV9 and TRBJ2-7, with D perhaps matching TRBD1 or TRBD2 (5 bases each). The CDR3 runs to 14 residues. Trimming left V 4 bases short and J 2 bases short, with 13 bases between. Germline CDR1 and CDR2: SGDLS and YYNGEE. CDR3: CASSPGPTPYEQYF. In DNA, the CDR3 is TGTGCCAGCAGCCCGGGACCTACGCCCTACGAGCAGTACTTC.

This clone showed up just a few times. The chain carries TRBV4-1 and TRBJ2-3, with TRBD2 matching over 10 bases. V gave up 5 bases and J gave up 2 bases; unmatched junction bases: 4. The CDR3 loop spans 15 amino acids. CDR1 and CDR2 from the germline V gene are MGHRA and YSYEKL. Here the CDR3 reads CASSRTSGHTDTQYF. The CDR3 nucleotides read TGCGCCAGCAGCAGGACTAGCGGACACACAGATACGCAGTATTTT.

This clone occurred a few times. The V gene is TRBV11-1, the J gene TRBJ2-7, with a possible D match to TRBD2 (5 bases). Trimming took 3 bases from V and 3 from J, leaving 15 bases between them. Germline CDR1 is SGHAT and CDR2 is FQDESV (reference sequence). The CDR3 contains 15 residues. The CDR3 sequence: CASSLAADFLYEQYF. The CDR3 coding sequence is TGTGCCAGCAGCTTGGCAGCGGACTTTCTCTACGAGCAGTACTTC. The full variable domain, in which reference TRBV11-1 and TRBJ2-7 provide the parts outside the CDR3, is EAEVAQSPRYKITEKSQAVAFWCDPISGHATLYWYRQILGQGPELLVQFQDESVVDDSQLPKDRFSAERLKGVDSTLKIQPAELGDSAMYLCASSLAADFLYEQYFGPGTRLTVT.

The rearrangement uses TRBV6-5 and TRBJ1-3, with D possibly TRBD1 on 6 matching bases. From germline, CDR1 is MNHEY and CDR2 SVGAGI. Trimming removed 2 bases at V and 2 bases at J, with 10 bases between. The CDR3 has 15 amino acids. CDR3: CASSYRGIAGNTIYF. CDR3 coding DNA: TGTGCCAGCAGTTACAGGGGGATTGCTGGAAACACCATATATTTT.

This chain links TRBV18 with TRBJ1-6; 10 bases are shared with TRBD1. The CDR3 is 14 residues long. V was clipped by 6 bases and J by 9 bases; unmatched bases: 5. Germline CDR1 is KGHSH and CDR2 is LQKENI. The CDR3 region has the DNA TGTGCCAGCTCGGCGGGACAGGGGAGTTCACCCCTCCACTTT. Translated: CASSAGQGSSPLHF.

The chain employs TRBV30 and TRBJ1-4; D call uncertain. Germline CDR1 is GTSNPN and CDR2 is SVGIG (reference sequence). Trimming left V 1 base short and J 3 bases short, with 9 bases between. The CDR3 runs to 14 residues. The CDR3 is CAWSALSSNEKLFF. The CDR3 DNA sequence: TGTGCCTGGAGTGCCTTGAGTTCTAATGAAAAACTGTTTTTT.

The J gene is TRBJ2-7, the V gene TRBV18; 9 bases map to TRBD1. CDR3 length: 16 amino acids. V dropped 1 base and J dropped 5; count of bases not matched to a gene: 9. Germline V gene lookup returns CDR1 KGHSH and CDR2 LQKENI. CDR3 in amino acids: CASSPLITGGFNEQYF. CDR3 nucleotide sequence: TGTGCCAGCTCACCACTGATAACAGGGGGCTTCAACGAGCAGTACTTC. Complete variable domain (other parts from reference TRBV18 and TRBJ2-7): NAGVMQNPRHLVRRRGQEARLRCSPMKGHSHVYWYRQLPEEGLKFMVYLQKENIIDESGMPKERFSAEFPKEGPSILRIQQVVRGDSAAYFCASSPLITGGFNEQYFGPGTRLTVT.

The rearrangement joins TRBV30 to TRBJ1-2, with D unresolved. The CDR3 covers 14 residues. The ends were cut back, 3 bases at V and 4 bases at J, with 15 bases in the middle. Germline V gene sequence: CDR1 GTSNPN, CDR2 SVGIG (reference sequence). The CDR3 here is CAWRDNGRAYGYTF. CDR3 coding DNA: TGTGCCTGGAGGGATAATGGACGGGCCTATGGCTACACCTTC.

This clone was detected a few times. The rearrangement joins TRBV5-1 to TRBJ2-1; maybe TRBD2 (6 bases). V was shortened by 4 bases and J by 4 bases, with 12 bases between the two germline ends. There are 14 residues in the CDR3. Germline V gene sequence: CDR1 SGHRS, CDR2 YFSETQ. This chain's CDR3 is CASSRGEEYNEQFF. The CDR3 DNA reads as TGCGCCAGCAGCCGCGGGGAGGAGTACAATGAGCAGTTCTTC.

This clone showed up just a few times. CDR3 sequence reads: CASRVGGSDTQYF. CDR3 nucleotide sequence: TGTGCCAGCAGAGTAGGGGGCTCGGATACGCAGTATTTT. The rearrangement uses TRBV5-6 and TRBJ2-3; TRBD1 matches 7 bases. Germline CDR1 is SGHDT and CDR2 is YYEEEE. The V gene end was trimmed by 5 bases and the J gene end by 6 bases; junction bases not matched to a gene: 6. The CDR3 is 13 amino acids.

The rearrangement joins TRBV18 to TRBJ1-5, with 9 bases matching TRBD1. V dropped 2 bases and J dropped 7; count of bases not matched to a gene: 9. The germline gives CDR1 KGHSH, CDR2 LQKENI. The CDR3 is made up of 16 amino acids. This chain's CDR3 is CASSPIEGQGGQPQHF. Here the CDR3 DNA reads TGTGCCAGCTCACCAATTGAGGGACAGGGAGGCCAGCCCCAGCATTTT. Complete variable domain (other parts from reference TRBV18 and TRBJ1-5): NAGVMQNPRHLVRRRGQEARLRCSPMKGHSHVYWYRQLPEEGLKFMVYLQKENIIDESGMPKERFSAEFPKEGPSILRIQQVVRGDSAAYFCASSPIEGQGGQPQHFGDGTRLSIL.

The chain uses TRBV18 and TRBJ2-7; the match to TRBD1 covers 8 bases. CDR3 size: 12 residues. J was trimmed by 5 bases and V by 7 bases; bases with no gene match: 4. Germline V gene sequence: CDR1 KGHSH, CDR2 LQKENI. This CDR3 is CASWAGGDEQYF. The CDR3, as DNA: TGTGCCAGCTGGGCAGGGGGCGACGAGCAGTACTTC.

V and J are TRBV2 and TRBJ1-2, with D possibly matching TRBD1 (5 bases). V was shortened by 4 bases and J by 8 bases, with 8 bases between the two germline ends. The CDR3 covers 11 residues. Germline loops: CDR1 SNHLY, CDR2 FYNNEI. The CDR3 is CASSVRDGYTF. The DNA for the CDR3 is TGTGCCAGCAGTGTTCGGGACGGCTACACCTTC.

The chain has TRBV5-6 and TRBJ2-5; tentatively, D is TRBD1 or TRBD2 (5 bases each). Germline values: CDR1 SGHDT, CDR2 YYEEEE. The V and J ends lost 0 bases and 4 bases respectively, with 10 bases between them. There are 14 residues in the CDR3. The CDR3 bases are TGTGCCAGCAGCTTGGTACGGGGCGGAGAGACCCAGTACTTC. It specifies CASSLVRGGETQYF.

There are a few counts of this clone. The chain uses TRBV29-1 and TRBJ2-5, with 9 bases identical to TRBD2. V lost 7 bases to trimming and J lost 5 bases; unmatched junction nucleotides: 5. Germline CDR1 reads SQVTM; CDR2 reads ANQGSEA. This CDR3 has 12 residues. CDR3 in amino acids: CSGDGLAETQYF. The CDR3 region has the DNA TGCAGCGGTGACGGACTAGCGGAGACCCAGTACTTC.

A few counts support this clone. The J gene is TRBJ2-1, the V gene TRBV10-3; D uncertain. The germline V and J ends were trimmed by 1 base and 7 bases, with 8 bases remaining between them. There are 13 residues in the CDR3. Germline-derived CDR1 and CDR2 are ENHRY and SYGVKD. The CDR3 DNA reads as TGTGCCATCAGTGAGTTAGGAACGAATGAGCAGTTCTTC. Its protein product is CAISELGTNEQFF.

The chain joins TRBV28 to TRBJ2-1, with 8 bases that match TRBD2. There are 15 residues in the CDR3. Per germline, CDR1 MDHEN and CDR2 SYDVKM. With 6 bases clipped from V and 7 bases from J, the junction kept 11 bases outside the gene matches. CDR3 loop: CASRLPLSGGNEQFF. CDR3 in DNA: TGTGCCAGCAGACTACCCCTGAGCGGGGGTAATGAGCAGTTCTTC.